This T cell receptor beta chain was found in a study of early T cells in non-severe SARS-CoV-2 infection. Study details: The input, bulk RNA from unsorted whole blood, was sequenced, and chains were unpaired. Notes on the study in general: A preference for anti-spike CD8 responses marked VDJdb matching, which missed private and CD4 specificities.

This CDR3 is 15 amino acids long. Trimming left V 1 base short and J 7 bases short, with 11 bases between. Germline V lookup: CDR1 LGHNA, CDR2 YSLEER. The sample holds many counts of this clonotype. Its antigen is not known. Individual cDNA molecules each received unique molecular identifiers attached to them. TCRdb analysed the 5' RACE reads with MiXCR anew, one entry per CDR3 protein. The table shows around 61,000 distinct CDR3 sequences, with about 10% occurring only once. The receptor comes from an adult who was a healthcare worker with PCR-confirmed SARS-CoV-2 infection or an uninfected control (not recorded which). The sample comprised whole blood. The chain is built from TRBV4-3 and TRBJ1-6, with D perhaps matching TRBD1 (5 bases). In DNA form, the CDR3 reads TGCGCCAGCAGCCAAGCAAGGGGAAGGAATTCACCCCTCCACTTT. Residues: CASSQARGRNSPLHF.